This TCR beta chain was captured in a study of T cell responses to AZD1222 COVID-19 vaccine. The data were produced by immunoSEQ multiplex PCR, yet TCRdb's version contains in-frame clones alone and is incomplete. The profile shows about 140,000 clones, about 90% of them singletons. V was pared by 4 bases and J by 2 bases, with 2 bases of the junction left unmatched. Per the germline V gene, CDR1 is SEHNR and CDR2 is FQNEAQ (reference sequence). The CDR3 is made up of 15 amino acids. The genes are TRBV7-9 and TRBJ2-3; 11 nucleotides line up with TRBD2. The sequencing here drew on peripheral blood, taken 28 days after the second dose of the MenACWY control vaccine. This clonotype originated in an adult who received the MenACWY meningococcal vaccine as a control. In nucleotides, the CDR3 is TGTGCCAGCAGCTCGACTAGCGGGGCCACAGATACGCAGTATTTT. Protein product: CASSSTSGATDTQYF.